This T cell receptor beta chain derives from a study of T cells in Graves' hyperthyroidism and ophthalmopathy. Together with thyroid ultrasound, orbital computed tomography, serum thyroxine and TRAb, clinical symptoms were used for diagnoses. PBMCs were sourced from roughly 10 ml fresh peripheral blood. The V and J ends lost 2 bases and 6 bases, in that order; junction bases with no gene match: 12. The germline gives CDR1 MDHEN, CDR2 SYDVKM. The CDR3 contains 18 residues. Amplification of TCR beta CDR3 regions was performed using RNA transcripts as template. Researchers ran a first-round RT-PCR on the TCR CDR3 using the HTBI primer set. TCRdb independently ran MiXCR on the multiplex PCR reads; one entry per CDR3 protein. The table has 650,000 to 750,000 distinct CDR3 sequences, approximately 15% seen once; the top ten hold about a tenth. This clonotype occurred a few times. Its antigen is still unknown. The CDR3 does not close with the conserved phenylalanine or tryptophan, likely indicating a read error.

Overall study results and limits: Blood also showed most of the thyroid clonotypes that were expanded above 0.001.

The chain is built from TRBV28 and TRBJ2-1; 11 bases fit TRBD1. What was sequenced was blood. The receptor was isolated from a young woman with Graves' hyperthyroidism. CDR3 DNA sequence: TGTGCCAGCAGTTTAGGGGGGACAGGGGGGTACGGTAGCAATGAGCAGTTCCTC. Its protein is CASSLGGTGGYGSNEQFL.